Sequencing of this T cell receptor beta chain was carried out in a study of cytomegalovirus exposure and HLA in healthy donors. Using immunoSEQ multiplex PCR, the repertoire was profiled, and TCRdb retains in-frame clones only, with some absent. Altogether approximately 300,000 clones are present, 75% to 90% being singletons, with the ten largest covering approximately 1.1%. Points on this clone: Its antigen is unknown.

Separation from the roughly 670-subject first cohort characterized the roughly 120-subject validation cohort, to which the donors belonged. General study findings and limits: Associated with cytomegalovirus, according to the listing, were 170 or so TCR beta chains. Clusters of TCRs from the first cohort tended to co-occur in the roughly 120 validation repertoires (as a later analysis found). Reported performance of the classifier showed diagnosis of cytomegalovirus status with high specificity and sensitivity.

Germline CDR1 and CDR2: MDHEN and SYDVKM. The CDR3 sequence is 16 residues long. V dropped 1 base and J dropped 4; count of bases not matched to a gene: 8. The sequenced material came from PBMCs. This chain connects TRBV28 to TRBJ1-2; TRBD1 matches 8 bases. The receptor was isolated from a woman in her twenties or thirties in good health and CMV-seropositive. The CDR3 coding sequence is TGTGCCAGCAGTTTATTGGCAGGGGGCGGTGGCTATGGCTACACCTTC. Translated: CASSLLAGGGGYGYTF.